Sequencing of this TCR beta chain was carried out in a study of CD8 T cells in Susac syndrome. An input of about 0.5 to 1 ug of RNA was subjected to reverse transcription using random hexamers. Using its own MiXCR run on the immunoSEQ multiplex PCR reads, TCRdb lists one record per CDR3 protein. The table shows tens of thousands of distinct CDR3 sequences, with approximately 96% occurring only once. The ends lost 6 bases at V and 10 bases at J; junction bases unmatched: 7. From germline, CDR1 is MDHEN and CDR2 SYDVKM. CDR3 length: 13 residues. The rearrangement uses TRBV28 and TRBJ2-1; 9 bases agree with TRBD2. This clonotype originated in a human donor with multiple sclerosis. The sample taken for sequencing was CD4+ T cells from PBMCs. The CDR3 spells CASRERGAREQFF. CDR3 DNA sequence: TGTGCCAGCAGGGAGCGGGGGGCCCGGGAGCAGTTCTTC.